This T cell receptor (beta chain) was recovered during a study of blood T cell repertoires in COVID-19 (dated by TCRdb to about 2020). Context from the whole study: Samples covering the acute and convalescent phases of COVID-19 were provided by collaborators in the United States, Italy and Spain. A de-identified subject ID, COVID-19 status, age in years and sex were almost always included in the sample metadata. Subjects who had been exposed to COVID-19, were actively infected with it, or had recovered from it provided the deeply sampled blood TCRbeta repertoires that made up the dataset. Samples were obtained from the ongoing ImmuneRACE study (first 160 participants) and from 1,254 subjects provided by 6 global collaborators. A freely available public database, intended as a resource for researchers studying the immune response to SARS-CoV-2, is where the repertoires were released. The material from the prospective study consisted of cDNA or gDNA derived from T cells, B-cell-depleted T cells, or PBMCs. Where available, HLA class I and class II types were taken from metadata supplied by the sample provider and were not determined by assay-based typing.

Points on this clone: The clone's antigen remains unknown. Base-call qualities are not available, and no considerably larger clone is one nucleotide away.

The paper's findings and limits, for the study overall: Clinical and demographic metadata were provided uncurated, with the amount varying by source and participant.

At the junction V is shortened by 0 bases and J by 2 bases; bases outside the gene matches: 4. The cysteine opens and the phenylalanine closes a CDR3 of 16 amino acids. Only the CDR3 part of the read is kept: 48 bases, read in frame from the first base. Looking up the germline V gene yields CDR1 LGHNT and CDR2 FRNRAP. Collaborating institutions collected whole blood in K2EDTA tubes following their own protocols. For TCRbeta analysis, collaborators shipped samples as frozen whole blood, isolated PBMCs, or DNA extracted from either of those sample types. The immunoSEQ Assay, a bias-controlled multiplex PCR, was used to amplify TCRbeta CDR3 regions from genomic DNA. On the study's bioinformatics: The number of nucleated cells in each sample was estimated by amplification of reference gene primers within the assay. To quantify the absolute abundance of each unique TCRbeta CDR3 rearrangement, sequence reads were collapsed and filtered. For each sample, productive Simpson clonality was calculated as the square root of Simpson's diversity index across productive rearrangements. Sourced from immuneACCESS, this table was stored by TCRdb with only in-frame sequences that have V and J called. A share of the clones is absent; for the studies checked, an unresolved V gene accounts for under half, and the remainder has no known explanation. The V and J calls and clone size come from that table; D and trimming were worked out from the DNA. In all, the sample holds a few hundred thousand clones, and roughly 90% of those were seen once. The biggest ten clones account for almost 2% of the sample.

The TCR was taken from a young man with active or convalescent COVID-19. Sequenced: peripheral blood. The chain employs TRBV12-5 and TRBJ2-1, and 7 junctional nucleotides match TRBD1. CDR3 loop: CASGLVLGTAYNEQFF. The DNA reads as follows: TGTGCTAGTGGTTTGGTACTTGGGACAGCCTACAATGAGCAGTTCTTC.